This entry is about one TCR beta chain. The sample originates from a study of blood T cell repertoires in COVID-19. Authors' data handling: Amplification from reference gene primers served as the basis for estimated nucleated cell counts. Method: immunoSEQ multiplex PCR; TCRdb's copy keeps in-frame clones and lacks some. V, J and clone size were drawn from that table, and D and trimming were deduced from the DNA. The sample consists of 250,000 to 350,000 clones, roughly 89% of them appearing once. Cohort 3 donors counted as recovered after two negative PCRs, clearance, or resolved symptoms. Sequencing used PBMCs or T cells enriched from blood (not recorded which). This TCR was recovered from a woman aged 18-30 years who had recovered from COVID-19.

Written as DNA, the CDR3 is TGTGCCTGGAGTGCCGGACACACAGATGGCTACACCTTC. Amino acids: CAWSAGHTDGYTF. The gene calls are TRBV30 and TRBJ1-2; perhaps TRBD1 as D (5 bases). Germline CDR1 reads GTSNPN; CDR2 reads SVGIG (reference sequence). There are 13 residues in the CDR3. Trimming stripped 1 base from V and 6 bases from J, with 12 bases between.